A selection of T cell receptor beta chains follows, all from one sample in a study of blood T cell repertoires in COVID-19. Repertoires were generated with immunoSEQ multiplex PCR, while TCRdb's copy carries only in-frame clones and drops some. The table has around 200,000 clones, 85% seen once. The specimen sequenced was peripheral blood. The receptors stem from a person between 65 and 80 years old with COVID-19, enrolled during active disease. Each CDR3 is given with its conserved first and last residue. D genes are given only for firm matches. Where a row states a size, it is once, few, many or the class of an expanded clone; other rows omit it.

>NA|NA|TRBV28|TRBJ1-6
TGTGCCAGCAGAATGACCACAGGGTGGGATTCACCCCTCCACTTT
CASRMTTGWDSPLHF
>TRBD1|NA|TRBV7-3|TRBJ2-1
TGTGCCAGCAGCGAGGGGTCAGGGGGTTACAATGAGCAGTTCTTC
CASSEGSGGYNEQFF
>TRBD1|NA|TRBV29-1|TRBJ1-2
TGCAGCGTTGGGGGAAAACCCGTTGGGGGACAGGGTGTCTATGGCTACACCTTC
CSVGGKPVGGQGVYGYTF
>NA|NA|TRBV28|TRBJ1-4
TGTGCCAGCGTTGGGGAGGGTTTCGAAAAACTGTTTTTT
CASVGEGFEKLFF
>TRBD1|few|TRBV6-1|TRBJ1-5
TGTGCCAGCAGTGTGACAGGGTCTTATAGCAATCAGCCCCAGCATTTT
CASSVTGSYSNQPQHF
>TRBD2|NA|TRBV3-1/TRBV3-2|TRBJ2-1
TGTGCCAGCAGCTCGGGACTAGCGGGAGGGGATGGGGAGCAGTTCTTC
CASSSGLAGGDGEQFF
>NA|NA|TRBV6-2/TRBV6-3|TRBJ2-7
TGTGCCAGCAGTTACGGGGCAGCTCGCGAGCAGTACTTC
CASSYGAAREQYF
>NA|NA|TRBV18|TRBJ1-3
TGTGCCAGCTCACCACCGGGCGGAAACACCATATATTTT
CASSPPGGNTIYF
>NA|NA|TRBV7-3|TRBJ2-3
TGTGCCAGCAGCTTAAGCGGTTTGACAGATACGCAGTATTTT
CASSLSGLTDTQYF
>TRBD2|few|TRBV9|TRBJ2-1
TGTGCCAGCAGCGTAGGATCTAGCGGGAAACACAATGAGCAGTTCTTC
CASSVGSSGKHNEQFF
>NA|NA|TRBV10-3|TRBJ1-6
TGTGCCATCAAAGAGCATAATTCACCCCTCCACTTT
CAIKEHNSPLHF
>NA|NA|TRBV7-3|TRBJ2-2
TGTGCCAGCAGCACGCTAGCCGTCCCCGGGGAGCTGTTTTTT
CASSTLAVPGELFF
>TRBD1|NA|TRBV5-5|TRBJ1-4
TGTGCCAGCAGAAAGGGGACAGGGAATGTTGGAACTAATGAAAAACTGTTTTTT
CASRKGTGNVGTNEKLFF
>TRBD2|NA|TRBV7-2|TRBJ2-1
TGTGCCAGCAGCTTTTCCCGGACTAGCGGGAACAATGAGCAGTTCTTC
CASSFSRTSGNNEQFF
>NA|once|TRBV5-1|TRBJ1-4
TGCGCCAGCAGCTTGTACAGGGCTACTAATGAAAAACTGTTTTTT
CASSLYRATNEKLFF
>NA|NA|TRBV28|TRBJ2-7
TGTGCCAGCAGGCCACCGGACAGACCCTCCTACGAGCAGTACTTC
CASRPPDRPSYEQYF
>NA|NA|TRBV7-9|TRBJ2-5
TGTGCCAGCAGCTTATTCGGTCAAGAGACCCAGTACTTC
CASSLFGQETQYF
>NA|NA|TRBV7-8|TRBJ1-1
TGTGCCAGCAGCTTACGGGGGGCCAAGAACACTGAAGCTTTCTTT
CASSLRGAKNTEAFF
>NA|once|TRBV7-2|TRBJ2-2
TGTGCCAGCAGCTTAAAGCAGGGCAGCGGGGAGCTGTTTTTT
CASSLKQGSGELFF
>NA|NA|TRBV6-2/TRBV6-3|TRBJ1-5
TGTGCCAGCAGTTACTCGGTAGGAAGGGGGAATCAGCCCCAGCATTTT
CASSYSVGRGNQPQHF
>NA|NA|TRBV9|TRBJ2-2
TGTGCCAGCAGCGAGGTAACTAGCCTCGGGGAGCTGTTTTTT
CASSEVTSLGELFF
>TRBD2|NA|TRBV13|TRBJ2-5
TGTGCCAGTCAAGGGCGGGAGGGCACCAACCAGTACTTC
CASQGREGTNQYF
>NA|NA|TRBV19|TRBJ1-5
TGTGCCAGTAGTTGGGCCGGGACATTTGGCAATCAGCCCCAGCATTTT
CASSWAGTFGNQPQHF
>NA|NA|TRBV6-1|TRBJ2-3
TGTGCCAGCAGTGATCGTTCTGGCGGTCAGCTCACAGATACGCAGTATTTT
CASSDRSGGQLTDTQYF
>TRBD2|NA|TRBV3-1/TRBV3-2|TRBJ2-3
TGTGCCAGCAGCCAAGGGCGCGGGGGGGCCGGTTTATCAGATACGCAGTATTTT
CASSQGRGGAGLSDTQYF
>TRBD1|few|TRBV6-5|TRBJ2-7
TGTGCCAGCAGACGACAGGGACCCCGCTACGAGCAGTACTTC
CASRRQGPRYEQYF
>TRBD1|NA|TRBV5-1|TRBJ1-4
TGCGCCAGCAGGAATGACAGGGGGTTTGAAAAACTGTTTTTT
CASRNDRGFEKLFF
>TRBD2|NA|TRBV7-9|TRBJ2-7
TGTGCCAGCAGCTTAGCGAGGGCTAGCGGGGGGCCGGGAACCTACGAGCAGTACTTC
CASSLARASGGPGTYEQYF
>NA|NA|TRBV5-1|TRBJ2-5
TGCGCCAGCAGCTTGGAGGGGATACTCGAAGAGACCCAGTACTTC
CASSLEGILEETQYF
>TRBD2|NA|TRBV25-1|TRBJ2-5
TGTGCCAGCAGGGCGACTAGCGGGAGAGGGGAGACCCAGTACTTC
CASRATSGRGETQYF
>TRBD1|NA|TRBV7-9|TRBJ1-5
TGTGCCATAACTAGGGGGCCGGGTAGCAATCAGCCCCAGCATTTT
CAITRGPGSNQPQHF
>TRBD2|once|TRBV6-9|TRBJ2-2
TGTGCCAGCAGTTATTCAGGGACTAGCGGGAGCTGGGAGCTGTTTTTT
CASSYSGTSGSWELFF
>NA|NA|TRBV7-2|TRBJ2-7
TGTGCCAGCAGCTTAAGTTCGTCATACAACGAGCAGTACTTC
CASSLSSSYNEQYF
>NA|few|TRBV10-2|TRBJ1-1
TGCGCCAGCACCCAAAGGGGTGGTACTGAAGCTTTCTTT
CASTQRGGTEAFF
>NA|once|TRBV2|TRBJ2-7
TGTGCCAGCAGGCCGCGAGAAGGGGGATCGGACGAGCAGTACTTC
CASRPREGGSDEQYF
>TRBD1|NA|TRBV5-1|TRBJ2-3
TGCGCCAGCAGCCAGGGACAGCCAAGCACAGATACGCAGTATTTT
CASSQGQPSTDTQYF
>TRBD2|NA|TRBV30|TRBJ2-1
TGTGCCTGGAGTGTAAGCGGGATGAAGGGTGAGCAGTTCTTC
CAWSVSGMKGEQFF
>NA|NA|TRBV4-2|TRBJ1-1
TGTGCCAGCAGCCAAGAGGTCGGGAGGGTGAACACTGAAGCTTTCTTT
CASSQEVGRVNTEAFF
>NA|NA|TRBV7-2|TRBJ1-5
TGTGCCAGCAGCTTGGAGGGTAGAGGCAATCAGCCCCAGCATTTT
CASSLEGRGNQPQHF
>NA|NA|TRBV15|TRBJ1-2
TGTGCCACCAGCAGAGGAGGGGGAGCGGATGGCTACACCTTC
CATSRGGGADGYTF
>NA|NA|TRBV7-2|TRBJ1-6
TGTGCCAGCAGCTTAGGGACAGCCACCAATTCACCCCTCCACTTT
CASSLGTATNSPLHF
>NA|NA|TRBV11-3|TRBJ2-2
TGTGCCAGCAGCTACGGAGAAGGGAACACCGGGGAGCTGTTTTTT
CASSYGEGNTGELFF
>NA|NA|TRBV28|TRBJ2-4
TGTGCCAGCAGCACAGAATTGGGTCAGTACTTC
CASSTELGQYF
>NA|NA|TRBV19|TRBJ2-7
TGTGCCAGTAGCAACGCGCCCTGGGGGGGCCCCTACGAGCAGTACTTC
CASSNAPWGGPYEQYF
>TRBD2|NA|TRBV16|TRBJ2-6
TGTGCCAGCAGCCTCGACCTAGCGGGGATCTCTGGGGCCAACGTCCTGACTTTC
CASSLDLAGISGANVLTF
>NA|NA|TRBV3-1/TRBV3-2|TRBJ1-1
TGTGCCAGCAGCCAAGGGGCGAGGAACACTGAAGCTTTCTTT
CASSQGARNTEAFF
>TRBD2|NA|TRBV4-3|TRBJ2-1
TGCGCCAGCAGCGGGCGAGCAGCGGGAGGGAGGGCTAATGAGCAGTTCTTC
CASSGRAAGGRANEQFF
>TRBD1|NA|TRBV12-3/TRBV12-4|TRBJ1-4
TGTGCCAGCATTGGACAGGGTTGGGAAAAACTGTTTTTT
CASIGQGWEKLFF
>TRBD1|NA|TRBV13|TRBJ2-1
TGTGCCAGCAGCTACAAGACCGGGACAGGGGACAGCAATGAGCAGTTCTTC
CASSYKTGTGDSNEQFF
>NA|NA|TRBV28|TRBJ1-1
TGTGCCAGCGATACAGGGCCGAACACTGAAGCTTTCTTT
CASDTGPNTEAFF
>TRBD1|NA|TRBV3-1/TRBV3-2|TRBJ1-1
TGTGCCAGCAGCCAAGCTTCCGGGACAGGGGATGGGGGAGCTTTCTTT
CASSQASGTGDGGAFF
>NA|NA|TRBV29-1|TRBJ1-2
TGCAGCGTTATACAGGATGGCTACACCTTC
CSVIQDGYTF
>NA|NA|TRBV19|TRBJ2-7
TGTGCCAGTAGTATAGATCGTACTACCGAGCAGTACTTC
CASSIDRTTEQYF
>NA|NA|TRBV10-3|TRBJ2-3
TGTGCCATCAGCCGGGTCAACCCCACAGATACGCAGTATTTT
CAISRVNPTDTQYF
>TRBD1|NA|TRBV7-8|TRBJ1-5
TGTGCCAGCAGCTTAGCCCGAGACAGGGGGCAGCCCCAGCATTTT
CASSLARDRGQPQHF
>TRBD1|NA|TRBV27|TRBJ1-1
TGTGCCAGCAGTTATACAGGGGAAGTACCTGAAGCTTTCTTT
CASSYTGEVPEAFF
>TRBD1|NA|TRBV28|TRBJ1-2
TGTGCCAGCAGTCCAGGACAGGTCTACTATGGCTACACCTTC
CASSPGQVYYGYTF
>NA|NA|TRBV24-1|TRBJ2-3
TGTGCCACCAGTATCGGGGGTTACACAGATACGCAGTATTTT
CATSIGGYTDTQYF
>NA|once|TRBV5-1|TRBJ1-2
TGCGCCAGCAGCTTTGCGGGGCTGGGCTACACCTTC
CASSFAGLGYTF
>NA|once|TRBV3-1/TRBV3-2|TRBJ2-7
TGTGCCAGCAGCCAATATAACAGGCCAAACGAGCAGTACTTC
CASSQYNRPNEQYF